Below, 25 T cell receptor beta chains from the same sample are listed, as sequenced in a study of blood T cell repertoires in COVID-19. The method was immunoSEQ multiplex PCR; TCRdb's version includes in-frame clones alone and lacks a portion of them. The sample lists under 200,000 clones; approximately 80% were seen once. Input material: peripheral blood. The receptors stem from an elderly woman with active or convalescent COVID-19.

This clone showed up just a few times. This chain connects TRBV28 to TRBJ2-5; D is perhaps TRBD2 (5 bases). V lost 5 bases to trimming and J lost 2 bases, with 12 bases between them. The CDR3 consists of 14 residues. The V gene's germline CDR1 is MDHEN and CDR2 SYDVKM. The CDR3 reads CASSTPGIQETQYF. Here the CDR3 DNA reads TGTGCCAGCAGTACCCCCGGGATACAAGAGACCCAGTACTTC.

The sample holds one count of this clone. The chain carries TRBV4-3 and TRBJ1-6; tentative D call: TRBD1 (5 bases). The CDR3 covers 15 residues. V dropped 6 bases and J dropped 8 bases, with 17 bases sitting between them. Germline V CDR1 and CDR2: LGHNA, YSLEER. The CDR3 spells CASSQEGSRDSPLHF. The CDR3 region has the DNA TGCGCCAGCAGTCAGGAGGGGAGTAGGGATTCACCCCTCCACTTT.

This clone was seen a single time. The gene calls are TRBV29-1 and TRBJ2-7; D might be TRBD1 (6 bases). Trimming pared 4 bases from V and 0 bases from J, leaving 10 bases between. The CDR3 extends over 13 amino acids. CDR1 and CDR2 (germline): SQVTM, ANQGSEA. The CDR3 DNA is TGCAGCGTTGGAACAGGGCGCTCCTACGAGCAGTACTTC. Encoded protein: CSVGTGRSYEQYF.

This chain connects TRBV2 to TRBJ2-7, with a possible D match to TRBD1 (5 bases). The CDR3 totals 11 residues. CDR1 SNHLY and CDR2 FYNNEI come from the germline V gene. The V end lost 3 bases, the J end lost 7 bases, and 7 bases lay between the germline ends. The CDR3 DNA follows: TGTGCCAGCAGTGACAGGGTTGAGCAGTACTTC. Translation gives CASSDRVEQYF. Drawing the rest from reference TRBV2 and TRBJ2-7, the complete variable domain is EPEVTQTPSHQVTQMGQEVILRCVPISNHLYFYWYRQILGQKVEFLVSFYNNEISEKSEIFDDQFSVERPDGSNFTLKIRSTKLEDSAMYFCASSDRVEQYFGPGTRLTVT.

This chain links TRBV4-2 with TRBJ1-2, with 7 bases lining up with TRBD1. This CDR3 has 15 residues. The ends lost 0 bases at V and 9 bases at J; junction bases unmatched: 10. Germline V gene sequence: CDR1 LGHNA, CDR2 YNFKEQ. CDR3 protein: CASSQESTGLRSYTF. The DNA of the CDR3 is TGTGCCAGCAGCCAAGAATCGACAGGGTTAAGAAGCTACACCTTC.

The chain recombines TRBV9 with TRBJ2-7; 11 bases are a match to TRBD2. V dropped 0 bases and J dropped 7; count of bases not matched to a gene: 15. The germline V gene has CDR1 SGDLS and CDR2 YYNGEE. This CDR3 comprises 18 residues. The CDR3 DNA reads TGTGCCAGCAGCGTAGCCCCTGAACCACTAGCGGGGGAACGGGAGCAGTACTTC. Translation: CASSVAPEPLAGEREQYF.

CDR3 region: CATSSGAAYEQYF. The CDR3 DNA reads TGTGCCACCAGCAGTGGGGCTGCCTACGAGCAGTACTTC. J is TRBJ2-7 and V is TRBV15, with D possibly being TRBD1 (5 bases). Germline V gene sequence: CDR1 LNHNV, CDR2 YYDKDF (reference sequence). The CDR3 runs to 13 residues. Trimming cost V 3 bases and J 2 bases, with 8 bases left between them.

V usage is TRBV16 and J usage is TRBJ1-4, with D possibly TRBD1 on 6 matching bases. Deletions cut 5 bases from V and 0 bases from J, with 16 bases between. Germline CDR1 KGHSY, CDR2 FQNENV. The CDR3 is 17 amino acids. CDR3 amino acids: CASSSTPGQSTNEKLFF. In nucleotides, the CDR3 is TGTGCCAGCAGCTCTACCCCCGGACAGTCAACTAATGAAAAACTGTTTTTT.

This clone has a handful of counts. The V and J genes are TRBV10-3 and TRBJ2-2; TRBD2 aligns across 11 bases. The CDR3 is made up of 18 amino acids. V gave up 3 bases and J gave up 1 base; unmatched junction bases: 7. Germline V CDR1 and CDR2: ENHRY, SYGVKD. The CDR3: CAISDLLAGALNTGELFF. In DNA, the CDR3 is TGTGCCATCAGTGACTTACTAGCGGGGGCCTTGAACACCGGGGAGCTGTTTTTT.

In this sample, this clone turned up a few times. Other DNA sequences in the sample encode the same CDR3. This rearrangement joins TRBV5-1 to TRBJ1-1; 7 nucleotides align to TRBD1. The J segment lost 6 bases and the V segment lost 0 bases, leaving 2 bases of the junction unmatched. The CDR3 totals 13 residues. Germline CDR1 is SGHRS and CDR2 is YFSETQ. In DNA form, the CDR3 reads TGCGCCAGCAGCTTGGGACAGGGTGCTGAAGCTTTCTTT. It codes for CASSLGQGAEAFF.

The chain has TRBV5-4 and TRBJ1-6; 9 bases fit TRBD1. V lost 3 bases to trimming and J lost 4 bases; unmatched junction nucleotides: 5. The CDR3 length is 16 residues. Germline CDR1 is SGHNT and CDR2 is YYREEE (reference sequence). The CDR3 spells CASSSPGQGYNSPLHF. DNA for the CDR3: TGTGCCAGCAGCTCCCCGGGACAGGGTTATAATTCACCCCTCCACTTT. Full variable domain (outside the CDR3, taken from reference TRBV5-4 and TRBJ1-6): ETGVTQSPTHLIKTRGQQVTLRCSSQSGHNTVSWYQQALGQGPQFIFQYYREEENGRGNFPPRFSGLQFPNYSSELNVNALELDDSALYLCASSSPGQGYNSPLHFGNGTRLTVT.

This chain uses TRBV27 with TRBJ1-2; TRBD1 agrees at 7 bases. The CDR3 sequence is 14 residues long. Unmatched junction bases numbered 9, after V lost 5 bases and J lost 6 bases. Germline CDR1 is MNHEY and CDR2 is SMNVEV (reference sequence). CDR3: CASSPSGDSHGYTF. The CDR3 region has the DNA TGTGCCAGCAGTCCCTCCGGGGACAGCCATGGCTACACCTTC.

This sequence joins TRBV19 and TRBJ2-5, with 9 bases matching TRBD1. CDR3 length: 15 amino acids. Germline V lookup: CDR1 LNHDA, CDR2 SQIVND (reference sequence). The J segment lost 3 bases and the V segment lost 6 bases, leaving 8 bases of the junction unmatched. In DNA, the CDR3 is TGTGCCAGTAGCCCCGACAGGGGGAATAAAGAGACCCAGTACTTC. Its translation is CASSPDRGNKETQYF.

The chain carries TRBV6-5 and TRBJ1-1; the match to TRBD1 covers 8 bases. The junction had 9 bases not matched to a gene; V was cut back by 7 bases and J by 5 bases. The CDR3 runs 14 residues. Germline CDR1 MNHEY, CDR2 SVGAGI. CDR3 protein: CASIPQGAATEAFF. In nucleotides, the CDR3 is TGTGCCAGCATCCCTCAGGGGGCAGCGACTGAAGCTTTCTTT.

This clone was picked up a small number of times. CDR3: CASSLGSGYPTNEKLFF. The CDR3 DNA is TGTGCCAGCAGCTTAGGCAGCGGCTACCCAACTAATGAAAAACTGTTTTTT. The V and J genes are TRBV7-2 and TRBJ1-4; no clear D gene. V was trimmed by 1 base and J by 0 bases, leaving 12 bases between them. CDR1 is SGHTA and CDR2 is FQGNSA in the germline V gene. This CDR3 is 17 amino acids long. Full variable domain (missing parts from reference TRBV7-2 and TRBJ1-4): GAGVSQSPSNKVTEKGKDVELRCDPISGHTALYWYRQSLGQGLEFLIYFQGNSAPDKSGLPSDRFSAERTGGSVSTLTIQRTQQEDSAVYLCASSLGSGYPTNEKLFFGSGTQLSVL.

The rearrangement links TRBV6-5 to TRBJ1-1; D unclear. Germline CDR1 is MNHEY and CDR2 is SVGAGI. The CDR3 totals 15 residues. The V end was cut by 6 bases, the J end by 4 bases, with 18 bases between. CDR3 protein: CASSRGELQSTEAFF. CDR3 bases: TGTGCCAGCAGCCGCGGGGAACTCCAGTCCACTGAAGCTTTCTTT.

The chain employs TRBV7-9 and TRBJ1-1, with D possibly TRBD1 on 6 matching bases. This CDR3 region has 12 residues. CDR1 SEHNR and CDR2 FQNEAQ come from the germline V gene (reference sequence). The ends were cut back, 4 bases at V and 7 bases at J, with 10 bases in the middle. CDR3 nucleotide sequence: TGTGCCAGCAGCTCCGGGACATATGAAGCTTTCTTT. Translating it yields CASSSGTYEAFF.

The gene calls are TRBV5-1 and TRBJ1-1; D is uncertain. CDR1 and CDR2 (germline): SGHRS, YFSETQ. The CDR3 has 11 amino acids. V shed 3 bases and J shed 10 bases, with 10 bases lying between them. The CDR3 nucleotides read TGCGCCAGCAGCTATGGACTTGGAGCTTTCTTT. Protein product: CASSYGLGAFF.

CDR3 protein: CASSVGQGNYNEQFF. CDR3 DNA sequence: TGTGCCAGCAGCGTGGGACAGGGGAACTACAATGAGCAGTTCTTC. This chain links TRBV9 with TRBJ2-1; 10 nucleotides line up with TRBD1. V shed 2 bases, J shed 3 bases, and the junction held 2 bases outside the gene matches. This CDR3 is 15 amino acids long. Germline V gene data show CDR1 as SGDLS and CDR2 as YYNGEE.

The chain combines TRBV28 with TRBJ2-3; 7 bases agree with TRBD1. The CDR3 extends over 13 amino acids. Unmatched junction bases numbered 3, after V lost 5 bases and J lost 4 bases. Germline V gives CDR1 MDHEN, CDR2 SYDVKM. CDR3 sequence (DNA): TGTGCCAGCAGTACGACAGGGCCAGATACGCAGTATTTT. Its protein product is CASSTTGPDTQYF.

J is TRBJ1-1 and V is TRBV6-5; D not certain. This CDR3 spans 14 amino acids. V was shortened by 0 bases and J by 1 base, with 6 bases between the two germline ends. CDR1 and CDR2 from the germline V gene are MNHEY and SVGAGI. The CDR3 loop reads CASSYSRGNTEAFF. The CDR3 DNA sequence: TGTGCCAGCAGTTACTCTCGCGGGAACACTGAAGCTTTCTTT.

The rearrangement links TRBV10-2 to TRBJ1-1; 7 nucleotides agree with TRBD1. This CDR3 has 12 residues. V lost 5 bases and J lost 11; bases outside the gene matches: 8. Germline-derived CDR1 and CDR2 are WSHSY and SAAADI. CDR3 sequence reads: CASSPGQETAFF. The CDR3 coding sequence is TGCGCCAGCAGTCCAGGACAGGAGACGGCTTTCTTT.

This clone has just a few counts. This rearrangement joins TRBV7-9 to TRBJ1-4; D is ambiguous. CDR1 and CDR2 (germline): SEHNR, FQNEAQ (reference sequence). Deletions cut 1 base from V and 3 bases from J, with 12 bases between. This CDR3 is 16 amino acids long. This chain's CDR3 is CASSLVSGSSNEKLFF. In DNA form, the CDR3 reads TGTGCCAGCAGCTTAGTTTCCGGGTCATCTAATGAAAAACTGTTTTTT.

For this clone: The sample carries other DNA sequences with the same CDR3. This chain's CDR3 is CASSPTAGGGTEAFF. As DNA, the CDR3 is TGTGCCAGCTCACCGACAGCGGGGGGAGGCACTGAAGCTTTCTTT. V gene TRBV18 combines with J gene TRBJ1-1; tentatively, D is TRBD1 (5 bases). Per the germline V gene, CDR1 is KGHSH and CDR2 is LQKENI. V lost 3 bases and J 4 bases, leaving 15 bases between the germline ends. The CDR3 consists of 15 residues. The complete variable domain, with remaining parts taken from reference TRBV18 and TRBJ1-1, reads NAGVMQNPRHLVRRRGQEARLRCSPMKGHSHVYWYRQLPEEGLKFMVYLQKENIIDESGMPKERFSAEFPKEGPSILRIQQVVRGDSAAYFCASSPTAGGGTEAFFGQGTRLTVV.

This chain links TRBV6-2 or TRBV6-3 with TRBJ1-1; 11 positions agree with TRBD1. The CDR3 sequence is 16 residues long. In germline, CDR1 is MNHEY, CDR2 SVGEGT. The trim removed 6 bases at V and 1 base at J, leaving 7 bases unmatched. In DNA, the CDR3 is TGTGCCAGCAGCCCTGGACAGGGGGCCCGGAACACTGAAGCTTTCTTT. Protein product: CASSPGQGARNTEAFF.